This T cell receptor (beta chain) derives from a study of chemoradiotherapy in HPV16-positive cancers. At the level of the study: A couple of HPV16-positive patients' cells yielded candidate HPV-specific clones and common motifs.

Using immunoSEQ multiplex PCR, the repertoire was profiled, and TCRdb retains in-frame clones only, with some absent. This table has about 36,000 clones, over 80% appearing once. Trimming removed 3 bases from V and 4 bases from J; junction bases left unmatched: 11. There are 16 residues in the CDR3. Germline assignment: CDR1 SGHRS and CDR2 YFSETQ. This sequence originates from a human donor with HPV-associated anogenital cancer. This sample comprised blood, obtained from a patient who underwent chemoradiotherapy. The J gene is TRBJ2-7, the V gene TRBV5-1, with TRBD2 matching 9 bases. This chain's CDR3 is CASSSYGAGGGYEQYF. CDR3 in DNA: TGCGCCAGCAGCTCTTATGGAGCGGGGGGAGGGTACGAGCAGTACTTC.